Each of the 26 T cell receptor beta chains below was sequenced from the same sample in a study of graft-versus-host responses after intestinal transplantation. The method was immunoSEQ multiplex PCR; TCRdb's version includes in-frame clones alone and lacks a portion of them. There are over 40,000 clones in the sample; about four fifths occur only once, and roughly 0.45% lies in the top ten. Antigens of these TCRs are unknown. Here the sequenced sample was unstimulated CD4+ T cells sorted from spleen or lymph node cells, taken before transplant. The receptors were gathered from a human donor who was the organ donor for an intestinal transplant.

This clone was seen just once. The chain recombines TRBV6-5 with TRBJ1-2, with D unclear. Looked up from germline, CDR1 is MNHEY and CDR2 is SVGAGI. The CDR3 length is 10 residues. V was clipped by 7 bases and J by 8 bases, with 8 bases between them. CDR3 protein: CASTPRGYTF. The CDR3 nucleotides read TGTGCCAGCACTCCCCGGGGCTACACCTTC.

This rearrangement joins TRBV27 to TRBJ1-2, with 8 nucleotides matching TRBD1. CDR3 length: 13 amino acids. V gave up 3 bases and J gave up 4 bases; unmatched junction bases: 1. CDR1 is MNHEY and CDR2 is SMNVEV in the germline V gene (reference sequence). The CDR3 sequence is CASSFTGGYGYTF. The CDR3 nucleotides read TGTGCCAGCAGTTTCACAGGGGGCTATGGCTACACCTTC.

The chain recombines TRBV7-9 with TRBJ2-1; D unclear. V lost 5 bases to trimming and J lost 5 bases, with 4 bases between them. Germline V lookup: CDR1 SEHNR, CDR2 FQNEAQ (reference sequence). The CDR3 is 11 residues long. For the CDR3, the DNA is TGTGCCAGCAGCGCTCACAATGAGCAGTTCTTC. As protein: CASSAHNEQFF.

This chain uses TRBV29-1 with TRBJ2-7; tentatively, D is TRBD2 (7 bases). The length of the CDR3 is 11 residues. Trimming removed 7 bases at V and 7 bases at J, with 14 bases between. Germline V gene data show CDR1 as SQVTM and CDR2 as ANQGSEA. CDR3 residues: CSGAGAGEQYF. CDR3 DNA: TGCAGCGGTGCGGGGGCGGGGGAGCAGTACTTC.

The CDR3 reads CASSLRGGDEQYF. The DNA for the CDR3 is TGTGCCAGCAGCTTACGGGGCGGCGACGAGCAGTACTTC. V usage is TRBV7-2 and J usage is TRBJ2-7, with D perhaps matching TRBD1 or TRBD2 (5 bases each). The CDR3 sequence is 13 residues long. Deletions cut 2 bases from V and 5 bases from J, with 10 bases between. CDR1 is SGHTA, CDR2 FQGNSA, per germline.

J is TRBJ2-3 and V is TRBV5-5; 10 bases align to TRBD1. The CDR3 loop spans 16 amino acids. The trim removed 2 bases at V and 1 base at J, leaving 4 bases unmatched. Per the germline V gene, CDR1 is SGHKS and CDR2 is YYEKEE (reference sequence). This CDR3 reads CASSLIGTGGTDTQYF. The CDR3 coding sequence is TGTGCCAGCAGCTTAATCGGGACAGGGGGCACAGATACGCAGTATTTT.

The genes are TRBV2 and TRBJ1-1; D remains ambiguous. The CDR3 extends over 16 amino acids. Trimming cost V 4 bases and J 1 base, with 16 bases left between them. Germline V gene lookup returns CDR1 SNHLY and CDR2 FYNNEI. The CDR3 nucleotides read TGTGCCAGCAGTGCCCTGGGAAGGCCCTCGAACACTGAAGCTTTCTTT. Encoded protein: CASSALGRPSNTEAFF.

For this clone: Other DNA sequences of this sample code for an identical CDR3. The V and J genes are TRBV7-8 and TRBJ1-1; D unresolved. V gave up 5 bases and J gave up 2 bases, with 15 bases separating them. The CDR3 length is 15 residues. Germline V gives CDR1 SGHVS, CDR2 FQNEAQ. In DNA form, the CDR3 reads TGTGCCAGCAGCAGACCCCCCACAAGAAACACTGAAGCTTTCTTT. Its protein is CASSRPPTRNTEAFF.

The genes are TRBV4-1 and TRBJ2-2; D possibly corresponds to TRBD1 (5 bases). The CDR3 sequence is 18 residues long. V was trimmed by 0 bases and J by 1 base, leaving 15 bases between them. Per the germline V gene, CDR1 is MGHRA and CDR2 is YSYEKL. The CDR3: CASSQDMGPGMNTGELFF. In nucleotides, the CDR3 is TGCGCCAGCAGCCAAGATATGGGCCCAGGGATGAACACCGGGGAGCTGTTTTTT.

V usage is TRBV27 and J usage is TRBJ2-7; 9 positions match TRBD1. V lost 4 bases, J lost 3 bases, and 10 bases stayed unmatched. Germline V CDR1 and CDR2: MNHEY, SMNVEV (reference sequence). This CDR3 is built from 16 residues. This CDR3 reads CASSYTIGTGIYEQYF. CDR3 sequence (DNA): TGTGCCAGCAGTTATACTATAGGGACAGGGATCTACGAGCAGTACTTC.

The rearrangement joins TRBV15 to TRBJ2-3; the match to TRBD2 covers 7 bases. The V gene end was trimmed by 0 bases and the J gene end by 1 base; junction bases not matched to a gene: 7. Germline V gene data show CDR1 as LNHNV and CDR2 as YYDKDF (reference sequence). The CDR3 totals 17 residues. The CDR3 nucleotides are TGTGCCACCAGCAGAGATCCAGCGGGGTCGGGCACAGATACGCAGTATTTT. This sequence encodes CATSRDPAGSGTDTQYF.

Regarding this clone: Other DNA sequences in this specimen translate into the identical CDR3. The V and J genes are TRBV30 and TRBJ2-5; D is uncertain. Germline-derived CDR1 and CDR2 are GTSNPN and SVGIG (reference sequence). V lost 0 bases, J lost 5 bases, and 4 bases lay in between. The CDR3 spans 11 residues. CDR3 sequence: CAWSVRETQYF. The CDR3 DNA reads as TGTGCCTGGAGTGTAAGGGAGACCCAGTACTTC.

The chain links TRBV10-3 to TRBJ2-7, with a tentative D call TRBD1 (6 bases). Trimming took off 7 bases at V and 2 bases at J, with 12 bases between the two ends. The CDR3 consists of 13 residues. CDR1 is ENHRY and CDR2 is SYGVKD in the germline V gene. Here the CDR3 DNA reads TGTGCCATCACCGACCGGGACACCTACGAGCAGTACTTC. Translating it yields CAITDRDTYEQYF.

This chain joins TRBV5-1 and TRBJ1-2, with TRBD1 identical over 9 bases. CDR1 SGHRS and CDR2 YFSETQ come from the germline V gene. This CDR3 contains 14 residues. J gave up 4 bases and V 1 base, and 2 bases lay outside the gene matches. CDR3 DNA sequence: TGCGCCAGCAGCTTGACAGGGGGCGCCTATGGCTACACCTTC. It yields the protein CASSLTGGAYGYTF.

The rearrangement uses TRBV2 and TRBJ2-5; D remains ambiguous. The CDR3 contains 12 residues. Trimming pared 7 bases from V and 0 bases from J, leaving 6 bases between. Germline V gives CDR1 SNHLY, CDR2 FYNNEI. The CDR3 sequence: CASKRYQETQYF. The CDR3 region has the DNA TGTGCCAGCAAACGCTACCAAGAGACCCAGTACTTC.

V gene TRBV7-9 combines with J gene TRBJ2-7, with 14 bases aligning to TRBD2. The CDR3 has 15 residues. CDR1 and CDR2 from the germline V gene are SEHNR and FQNEAQ (reference sequence). The V gene end was trimmed by 5 bases and the J gene end by 5 bases; junction bases not matched to a gene: 5. The CDR3 sequence: CASSPGTSGRNEQYF. In DNA, the CDR3 is TGTGCCAGCAGCCCAGGGACTAGCGGGAGAAACGAGCAGTACTTC.

The chain is built from TRBV19 and TRBJ2-7; TRBD2 agrees at 7 bases. Germline-derived CDR1 and CDR2 are LNHDA and SQIVND (reference sequence). The CDR3 is 16 residues long. Trimming took 3 bases from V and 3 from J; bases not matched to a gene: 11. The CDR3 DNA reads as TGTGCCAGTAGTATTAAAGCAGCGGGGTATAACTACGAGCAGTACTTC. Residues: CASSIKAAGYNYEQYF. The complete variable domain, with remaining parts taken from reference TRBV19 and TRBJ2-7, reads DGGITQSPKYLFRKEGQNVTLSCEQNLNHDAMYWYRQDPGQGLRLIYYSQIVNDFQKGDIAEGYSVSREKKESFPLTVTSAQKNPTAFYLCASSIKAAGYNYEQYFGPGTRLTVT.

The chain couples TRBV19 to TRBJ2-7; D not resolved. The CDR3 covers 12 residues. The ends were cut back, 5 bases at V and 3 bases at J, with 8 bases in the middle. Germline lookup yields CDR1 LNHDA and CDR2 SQIVND (reference sequence). The CDR3 is CASSARNYEQYF. CDR3 in DNA: TGTGCCAGTAGTGCAAGGAACTACGAGCAGTACTTC.

The chain couples TRBV11-2 to TRBJ2-1; 10 bases fit TRBD2. The trim removed 1 base at V and 3 bases at J, leaving 0 bases unmatched. Germline values: CDR1 SGHAT, CDR2 FQNNGV. CDR3 length: 15 amino acids. The CDR3 region has the DNA TGTGCCAGCAGCTTAGGGACTAGCGGCTACAATGAGCAGTTCTTC. Translation gives CASSLGTSGYNEQFF.

There are a few counts of this clone. CDR3 in DNA: TGTGCCAGCACCAAAGGGACAGGGGGTTTCTACGAGCAGTACTTC. Its protein product is CASTKGTGGFYEQYF. The chain combines TRBV11-3 with TRBJ2-7; 11 nucleotides align to TRBD1. This CDR3 is 15 amino acids long. J lost 3 bases, V lost 7 bases, and 8 bases had no gene match. Germline-derived CDR1 and CDR2 are SGHNT and YENEEA. Full variable domain (rest looked up from reference TRBV11-3 and TRBJ2-7): EAGVVQSPRYKIIEKKQPVAFWCNPISGHNTLYWYLQNLGQGPELLIRYENEEAVDDSQLPKDRFSAERLKGVDSTLKIQPAELGDSAVYLCASTKGTGGFYEQYFGPGTRLTVT.

Written as DNA, the CDR3 is TGTGCCAGCAGTGACAAGCACGGCACAGATACGCAGTATTTT. This gives the protein CASSDKHGTDTQYF. This rearrangement joins TRBV2 to TRBJ2-3; unclear D gene. CDR1 SNHLY and CDR2 FYNNEI come from the germline V gene. This CDR3 has 14 residues. V lost 3 bases to trimming and J lost 1 base, with 8 bases between them.

This chain connects TRBV5-1 to TRBJ2-7; TRBD1 matches at 8 bases. CDR1 and CDR2 (germline): SGHRS, YFSETQ. Losses at the gene ends were 0 bases for V and 5 bases for J; bases not matched to a gene: 7. The CDR3 is 15 residues long. The DNA for the CDR3 is TGCGCCAGCAGCTTGGTAGGACAGGGCACCCACGAGCAGTACTTC. This translates into CASSLVGQGTHEQYF.

This clone was found once. The chain carries TRBV27 and TRBJ2-7, with 8 nucleotides matching TRBD1. The length of the CDR3 is 14 residues. J gave up 2 bases and V 1 base, and 1 base lay outside the gene matches. The germline V gene has CDR1 MNHEY and CDR2 SMNVEV (reference sequence). The CDR3, as DNA: TGTGCCAGCAGTTTATTACAGGGGGCCTACGAGCAGTACTTC. Protein product: CASSLLQGAYEQYF.

The chain has TRBV12-5 and TRBJ2-7; no clear D. There are 13 residues in the CDR3. Germline V gene lookup returns CDR1 LGHNT and CDR2 FRNRAP. The V end was cut by 8 bases, the J end by 9 bases, with 20 bases between. CDR3 nucleotide sequence: TGTGCTAGTTTCGTGGCTTTTCCCTCTGCGCAGTACTTC. It specifies CASFVAFPSAQYF.

The chain has TRBV7-2 and TRBJ1-4; maybe TRBD1 (5 bases). The CDR3 covers 16 residues. V was clipped by 3 bases and J by 2 bases, with 13 bases between them. Germline-derived CDR1 and CDR2 are SGHTA and FQGNSA. For the CDR3, the DNA is TGTGCCAGCAGCTTTCGGGGGACGGGTACTAATGAAAAACTGTTTTTT. It encodes CASSFRGTGTNEKLFF.

The rearrangement links TRBV6-6 to TRBJ2-1, with TRBD1 matching 8 bases. The CDR3 covers 16 residues. Germline V lookup: CDR1 MNHNY, CDR2 SVGAGI (reference sequence). The V segment lost 6 bases and the J segment 4 bases; nucleotides outside the gene matches: 11. The chain's CDR3 is CASSPNRGRLYNEQFF. The CDR3 nucleotides read TGTGCCAGCAGCCCAAACAGGGGGAGACTATACAATGAGCAGTTCTTC.